Below are 3 T cell receptor beta chains sequenced from a single sample in a study of identical twins. Via MiXCR, TCRdb re-called the 5' RACE reads, giving one row per CDR3 protein. The repertoire holds a few hundred thousand distinct CDR3 sequences, approximately 8.7% seen once, with about 9.1% in the top ten. Sequencing input: naive T cells sorted from blood. These receptors were collected from a woman aged 45 to 65 in good health.

This clonotype has more than one count but fewer than ten. This sequence joins TRBV5-1 and TRBJ2-2, with D hard to call. The CDR3 covers 15 residues. Germline V gene sequence: CDR1 SGHRS, CDR2 YFSETQ. The V end was cut by 0 bases, the J end by 8 bases, with 14 bases between. The CDR3, as DNA: TGCGCCAGCAGCTTGGGACTCCGACCTCAGGGGGAGCTGTTTTTT. As protein: CASSLGLRPQGELFF.

The chain is built from TRBV24-1 and TRBJ2-2, with 8 nucleotides matching TRBD1. The germline V gene has CDR1 KGHDR and CDR2 SFDVKD. V trimming: 4 bases; J trimming: 10 bases; junction bases outside the gene matches: 13. This CDR3 is built from 16 residues. CDR3 in amino acids: CATSDRTTGVVAELFF. The CDR3 nucleotides read TGTGCCACCAGTGACCGAACGACAGGGGTGGTCGCGGAGCTGTTTTTT.

The rearrangement links TRBV7-3 to TRBJ1-1; no firm D call. From germline, CDR1 is SGHTA and CDR2 FQGTGA. This CDR3 is built from 14 residues. V dropped 1 base and J dropped 1 base, with 7 bases sitting between them. The chain's CDR3 is CASSLRLANTEAFF. CDR3 DNA: TGTGCCAGCAGCTTAAGATTGGCGAACACTGAAGCTTTCTTT.